What follows are 18 T cell receptor beta chains derived from one specimen sequenced in a study of neurological immune-mediated disorders (dated by TCRdb to about 2019). Library preparation employed 5' RACE. Data came from an Illumina HiSeq 2500. TCRdb reanalyzed the raw reads on its own, using fastp at Q25 for trimming and MiXCR for clone calling, and kept in-frame beta chains. CDR3 protein duplicates are merged, each entry listing the most common genes and DNA. In all, the sample holds 39,000 or so distinct CDR3 sequences, and 2.5% of those were seen once. Around 10% of the sample rests with the top ten. Material for sequencing was PBMCs. These receptors were obtained from a man younger than 45 with multiple sclerosis.

In this sample, this clonotype turned up many times. The chain links TRBV20-1 to TRBJ2-5, with TRBD1 identical over 7 bases. V shed 1 base and J 9 bases; nucleotides not matched to a gene: 11. The CDR3 consists of 14 residues. Per the germline V gene, CDR1 is DFQATT and CDR2 is SNEGSKA (reference sequence). The CDR3 loop is CSARAGTASSPQYF. In DNA form, the CDR3 reads TGCAGTGCTAGAGCCGGGACAGCGTCTAGTCCCCAGTACTTC.

This clonotype was recorded at least ten times. The J gene is TRBJ1-1, the V gene TRBV20-1, with D maybe TRBD1 (5 bases). The germline V gene has CDR1 DFQATT and CDR2 SNEGSKA (reference sequence). This CDR3 is 13 amino acids long. CDR3 sequence reads: CRADAGGIAEAFF. Written as DNA, the CDR3 is TGCAGGGCCGACGCCGGGGGGATCGCTGAAGCTTTCTTT.

This clonotype has at least ten counts. V and J are TRBV28 and TRBJ1-5; D not resolved. Germline CDR1 MDHEN, CDR2 SYDVKM. This CDR3 is 15 amino acids long. The V end was cut by 2 bases, the J end by 0 bases, with 8 bases between. The CDR3 sequence: CASSLTPYSNQPQHF. The CDR3 DNA is TGTGCCAGCAGTTTAACACCTTATAGCAATCAGCCCCAGCATTTT.

This clonotype has ten or more counts. The chain joins TRBV10-3 to TRBJ2-1, with TRBD2 matching over 8 bases. CDR1 and CDR2 from the germline V gene are ENHRY and SYGVKD. The ends lost 8 bases at V and 8 bases at J; junction bases unmatched: 8. The CDR3 is made up of 13 amino acids. CDR3 nucleotides: TGTGCCATCGGGGCGGGAGGAAGGGATGAGCAGTTCTTC. It specifies CAIGAGGRDEQFF.

In regard to this clonotype: A much larger clonotype is one base distant, so this may be a read error. The chain joins TRBV20-1 to TRBJ2-7, with TRBD2 matching over 7 bases. Germline CDR1 and CDR2: DFQATT and SNEGSKA (reference sequence). CDR3 length: 13 residues. V shed 7 bases and J 7 bases; nucleotides not matched to a gene: 13. In DNA form, the CDR3 reads TGCAGTGAACGGCGGGAGCCCCTCGAAGAGCAGTACTTC. Translated: CSERREPLEEQYF.

This clonotype appeared a few times. The V call is TRBV7-2, the J call TRBJ1-2; D is unclear. This CDR3 comprises 14 residues. The V gene's germline CDR1 is SGHTA and CDR2 FQGNSA. With 0 bases removed from V and 8 bases from J, the gap between germline ends came to 13 bases. The CDR3 sequence: CASSLARGDGGYTF. In DNA form, the CDR3 reads TGTGCCAGCAGCTTAGCGCGTGGGGATGGGGGCTACACCTTC.

This clonotype was picked up many times. The J gene is TRBJ1-2, the V gene TRBV5-5, with a tentative D call TRBD1 (6 bases). CDR3 length: 13 amino acids. From germline, CDR1 is SGHKS and CDR2 YYEKEE (reference sequence). Trimming cost V 5 bases and J 7 bases, with 15 bases left between them. In DNA form, the CDR3 reads TGTGCCAGCAGATTTCGACAGGATGGTGGCTACACCTTC. Amino acids: CASRFRQDGGYTF. Complete variable domain (other parts from reference TRBV5-5 and TRBJ1-2): DAGVTQSPTHLIKTRGQQVTLRCSPISGHKSVSWYQQVLGQGPQFIFQYYEKEERGRGNFPDRFSARQFPNYSSELNVNALLLGDSALYLCASRFRQDGGYTFGSGTRLTVV.

This clonotype was counted at least ten times. J is TRBJ1-3 and V is TRBV20-1; maybe TRBD1 (5 bases). V lost 3 bases to trimming and J lost 0 bases, with 9 bases between them. Germline V gene lookup returns CDR1 DFQATT and CDR2 SNEGSKA (reference sequence). This CDR3 comprises 14 residues. CDR3 nucleotides: TGCAGTGCTAGCCAGGGTAGCTCTGGAAACACCATATATTTT. The encoded protein is CSASQGSSGNTIYF.

This clonotype was observed many times. The genes are TRBV20-1 and TRBJ1-2, with D unresolved. V gave up 4 bases and J gave up 3 bases, with 6 bases separating them. The CDR3 covers 11 residues. The germline CDR1 and CDR2 sequences are DFQATT and SNEGSKA (reference sequence). CDR3 in amino acids: CSATTHYGYTF. The DNA for the CDR3 is TGCAGTGCTACCACACACTATGGCTACACCTTC.

This clonotype has ten or more counts. The chain uses TRBV14 and TRBJ2-5, with 9 bases matching TRBD2. Germline V CDR1 and CDR2: SGHDN, FVKESK. This CDR3 has 16 residues. Unmatched junction bases numbered 10, after V lost 3 bases and J lost 5 bases. CDR3 sequence reads: CASSHTASGTRETQYF. CDR3 DNA: TGTGCCAGCAGCCACACAGCTAGCGGGACACGGGAGACCCAGTACTTC.

In this sample, this clonotype turned up many times. This chain links TRBV6-2 or TRBV6-3 with TRBJ2-4, with a weak D call TRBD2 (6 bases). Trimming pared 5 bases from V and 2 bases from J, leaving 16 bases between. Looked up from germline, CDR1 is MNHEY and CDR2 is SVGEGT. This CDR3 is 16 amino acids long. As DNA, the CDR3 is TGTGCCAGCAGTCCGAGACTAGATCTAACCAAAAACATTCAGTACTTC. This codes for CASSPRLDLTKNIQYF.

This clonotype was picked up many times. V gene TRBV2 combines with J gene TRBJ2-1; D uncertain. Trimming pared 6 bases from V and 3 bases from J, leaving 12 bases between. The CDR3 totals 14 residues. CDR1 and CDR2 (germline): SNHLY, FYNNEI. CDR3 amino acids: CASSLTDFYNEQFF. CDR3 bases: TGTGCCAGCAGCCTCACAGATTTCTACAATGAGCAGTTCTTC.

This clonotype has a count of ten or more. The chain has TRBV20-1 and TRBJ1-6; D is uncertain. CDR1 DFQATT and CDR2 SNEGSKA come from the germline V gene (reference sequence). The CDR3 covers 15 residues. V lost 2 bases and J lost 0, with 8 bases in between. The CDR3 spells CSARKESSYNSPLHF. The DNA of the CDR3 is TGCAGTGCTAGAAAGGAGTCCTCCTATAATTCACCCCTCCACTTT.

This clonotype occurred many times. The chain has TRBV20-1 and TRBJ1-6; tentative D call: TRBD1 (6 bases). The CDR3 extends over 15 amino acids. Germline CDR1 is DFQATT and CDR2 is SNEGSKA (reference sequence). V dropped 5 bases and J dropped 7 bases, with 18 bases sitting between them. CDR3 residues: CSASHGAGDNSPLHF. The CDR3 region has the DNA TGCAGTGCTTCCCACGGGGCAGGGGACAATTCACCCCTCCACTTT.

A few counts support this clonotype. The chain is built from TRBV6-5 and TRBJ1-2, with 9 bases identical to TRBD1. Germline trimming cut 0 bases from V and 5 bases from J; bases unmatched to any gene: 7. This CDR3 is built from 16 residues. CDR1 and CDR2 (germline): MNHEY, SVGAGI. This CDR3 reads CASSYSGTGTGYGYTF. For the CDR3, the DNA is TGTGCCAGCAGTTACTCGGGGACAGGGACGGGGTATGGCTACACCTTC.

In this sample, this clonotype turned up many times. The genes are TRBV27 and TRBJ1-1, with 9 positions matching TRBD1. From germline, CDR1 is MNHEY and CDR2 SMNVEV (reference sequence). The CDR3 runs 13 residues. The V gene end was trimmed by 5 bases and the J gene end by 6 bases; junction bases not matched to a gene: 4. The CDR3 coding sequence is TGTGCCAGCAGTAGCAGACAGGGGGCTGAAGCTTTCTTT. The encoded protein is CASSSRQGAEAFF.

With regard to this clonotype: It is likely a read error, because the conserved phenylalanine at the end of the CDR3 is missing. This sequence joins TRBV4-1 and TRBJ2-7; D is undetermined. This CDR3 is built from 14 residues. CDR1 is MGHRA, CDR2 YSYEKL, per germline. This CDR3 reads CASSQDPGSYGQYI. DNA of the CDR3: TGCGCCAGCAGCCAAGATCCGGGTTCCTACGGGCAGTACATC.

This clonotype was detected ten times or more. J is TRBJ2-2 and V is TRBV5-1, with TRBD1 matching 7 bases. The CDR3 sequence is 15 residues long. Germline V gene sequence: CDR1 SGHRS, CDR2 YFSETQ. Trimming at V came to 4 bases and at J to 1 base, leaving 4 bases not matched to a gene. For the CDR3, the DNA is TGCGCCAGCAGCGCGCGGACAGGGAACACCGGGGAGCTGTTTTTT. This gives the protein CASSARTGNTGELFF.